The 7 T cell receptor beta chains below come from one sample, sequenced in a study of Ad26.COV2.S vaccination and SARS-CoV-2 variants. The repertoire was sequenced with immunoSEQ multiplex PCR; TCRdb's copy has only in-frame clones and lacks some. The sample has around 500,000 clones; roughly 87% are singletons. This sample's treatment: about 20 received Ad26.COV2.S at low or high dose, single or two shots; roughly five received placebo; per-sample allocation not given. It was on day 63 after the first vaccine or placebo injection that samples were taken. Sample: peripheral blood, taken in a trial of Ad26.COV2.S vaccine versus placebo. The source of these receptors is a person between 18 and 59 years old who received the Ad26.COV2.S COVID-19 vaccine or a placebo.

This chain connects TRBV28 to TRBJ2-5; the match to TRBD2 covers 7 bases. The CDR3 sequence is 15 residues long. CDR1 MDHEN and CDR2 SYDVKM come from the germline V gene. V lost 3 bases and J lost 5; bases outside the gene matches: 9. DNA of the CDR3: TGTGCCAGCAGTTTCCAGCGGGGTGTCGAGGAGACCCAGTACTTC. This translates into CASSFQRGVEETQYF.

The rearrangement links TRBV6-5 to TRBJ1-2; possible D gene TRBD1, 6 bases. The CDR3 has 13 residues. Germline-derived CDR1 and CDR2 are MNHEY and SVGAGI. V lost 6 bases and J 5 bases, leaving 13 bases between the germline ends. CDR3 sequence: CASSSDRGYGYTF. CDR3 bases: TGTGCCAGCAGCTCGGACAGAGGATATGGCTACACCTTC.

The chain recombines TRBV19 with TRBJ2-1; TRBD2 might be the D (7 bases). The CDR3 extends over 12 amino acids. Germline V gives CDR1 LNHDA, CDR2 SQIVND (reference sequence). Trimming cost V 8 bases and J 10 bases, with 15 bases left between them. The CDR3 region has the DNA TGTGCCAGTTTGAGGAGGGGGGGCGAGCAGTTCTTC. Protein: CASLRRGGEQFF.

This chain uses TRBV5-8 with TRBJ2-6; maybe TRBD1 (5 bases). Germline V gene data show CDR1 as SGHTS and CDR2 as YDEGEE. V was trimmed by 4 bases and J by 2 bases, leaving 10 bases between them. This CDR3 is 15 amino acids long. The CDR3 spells CASSKQDAGANVLTF. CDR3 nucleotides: TGTGCCAGCAGCAAACAGGACGCTGGGGCCAACGTCCTGACTTTC.

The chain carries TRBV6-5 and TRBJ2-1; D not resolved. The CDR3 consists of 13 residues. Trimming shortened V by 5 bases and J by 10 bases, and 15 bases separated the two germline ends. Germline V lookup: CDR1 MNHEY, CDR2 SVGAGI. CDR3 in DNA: TGTGCCAGCAGTCAGCATGGAGAGTTGGAGCAGTTCTTC. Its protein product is CASSQHGELEQFF.

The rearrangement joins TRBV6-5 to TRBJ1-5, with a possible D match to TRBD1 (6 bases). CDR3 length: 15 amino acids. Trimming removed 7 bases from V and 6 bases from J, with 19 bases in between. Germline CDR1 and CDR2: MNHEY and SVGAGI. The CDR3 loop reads CASIPLQGLLQPQHF. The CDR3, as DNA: TGTGCCAGCATCCCACTTCAGGGGCTTCTTCAGCCCCAGCATTTT.

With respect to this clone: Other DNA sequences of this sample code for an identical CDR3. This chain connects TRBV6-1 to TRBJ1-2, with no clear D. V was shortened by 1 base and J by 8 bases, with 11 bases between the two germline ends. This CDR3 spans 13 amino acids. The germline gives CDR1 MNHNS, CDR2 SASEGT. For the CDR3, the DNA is TGTGCCAGCAGTGAAGAGGGCTCTCGGGGCTACACCTTC. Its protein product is CASSEEGSRGYTF.